This is a list of T cell receptor beta chains from one sample in a study of blood T cells in healthy people across ages. TCRdb itself ran the 5' RACE reads through MiXCR, one entry per CDR3 protein. Here the sample spans a few hundred thousand distinct CDR3 sequences, around 27% being singletons. Source material: blood. These receptors all come from a woman aged 65 to 85 in good health. Both conserved end residues are part of each CDR3. The D gene is left open where the match is weak. Not every row has a clone size; where given, it reads once, few, many or a size class.

CDR3 protein,CDR3 DNA,V gene,D gene,J gene,clone size
CASSRSGNSYNEQFF,TGTGCCAGTAGTAGGTCCGGTAACTCCTACAATGAGCAGTTCTTC,TRBV19,.,TRBJ2-1,.
CASSSEGQGHNEQFF,TGTGCCAGCAGCTCCGAGGGACAGGGCCACAATGAGCAGTTCTTC,TRBV7-3,TRBD1,TRBJ2-1,few
CASSLKGNYGYTF,TGTGCCAGCAGTCTCAAAGGCAACTATGGCTACACCTTC,TRBV3-1,.,TRBJ1-2,.
CASSYDTSYEQYF,TGTGCCAGCAGTTATGACACCTCCTACGAGCAGTACTTC,TRBV6-6,.,TRBJ2-7,.
CASSSTSPLGFGTGELFF,TGTGCCAGCAGCTCCACAAGCCCGCTAGGATTTGGAACCGGGGAGCTGTTTTTT,TRBV7-6,.,TRBJ2-2,few
CASSLVQGARGEQFF,TGTGCCAGCAGTTTGGTACAGGGGGCACGCGGTGAGCAGTTCTTC,TRBV28,TRBD1,TRBJ2-1,.
CSVENPTGIISYNEQFF,TGCAGCGTTGAAAACCCGACAGGGATTATTTCCTACAATGAGCAGTTCTTC,TRBV29-1,TRBD1,TRBJ2-1,few
CASSLASAARNEQFF,TGTGCCAGCAGTTTGGCTAGCGCAGCCCGCAATGAGCAGTTCTTC,TRBV6-2/TRBV6-3,.,TRBJ2-1,.
CSARGHSYEQYF,TGCAGTGCTAGGGGCCACTCCTACGAGCAGTACTTC,TRBV20-1,.,TRBJ2-7,.
CASSFGLKGYNEQFF,TGTGCCAGCAGCTTCGGCCTAAAGGGTTACAATGAGCAGTTCTTC,TRBV11-2,.,TRBJ2-1,.
CASSAGDSSYEQYF,TGTGCCAGCAGCGCCGGGGACAGCTCCTACGAGCAGTACTTC,TRBV9,TRBD1,TRBJ2-7,few
CASSRGLAGADTQYF,TGTGCCAGCAGCCGGGGACTAGCGGGCGCAGATACGCAGTATTTT,TRBV7-8,TRBD2,TRBJ2-3,.
CASSQDDRLSYEQYF,TGTGCCAGCAGCCAAGATGACAGGCTCTCTTACGAGCAGTACTTC,TRBV3-1,.,TRBJ2-7,.
CASRRGSPSYNEQFF,TGTGCCAGCAGACGTGGGAGTCCCTCCTACAATGAGCAGTTCTTC,TRBV14,.,TRBJ2-1,few
CASSLLGAGGGETQYF,TGTGCCAGCAGTTTATTGGGAGCGGGGGGCGGTGAGACCCAGTACTTC,TRBV28,TRBD2,TRBJ2-5,.
CASSYSDYNTEAFF,TGTGCCAGCAGTTATTCTGATTATAACACTGAAGCTTTCTTT,TRBV6-5,.,TRBJ1-1,few
CASSSVRGQPQHF,TGTGCCAGCAGTTCCGTCAGGGGCCAGCCCCAGCATTTT,TRBV6-5,.,TRBJ1-5,few
CSVSQGGGLLSYEQYF,TGCAGCGTTTCTCAAGGCGGGGGACTTCTCTCCTACGAGCAGTACTTC,TRBV29-1,TRBD2,TRBJ2-7,many
CASSRQGNTIYF,TGTGCCAGCAGCAGACAGGGAAACACCATATATTTT,TRBV12-3/TRBV12-4,.,TRBJ1-3,.
CASSYEGKGGSPLHF,TGTGCCAGCAGTTACGAGGGGAAGGGGGGATCACCCCTCCACTTT,TRBV6-5,.,TRBJ1-6,.
CASSSRLATGEQFF,TGTGCCAGCAGCTCCCGTTTGGCTACCGGTGAGCAGTTCTTC,TRBV5-5,.,TRBJ2-1,once
CASSPRGDRGIYNEQFF,TGTGCCAGCAGTCCGCGAGGGGATCGGGGAATCTACAATGAGCAGTTCTTC,TRBV6-1,.,TRBJ2-1,.
CASSYSRGNRASGELFF,TGTGCCAGCAGTTACTCCCGGGGCAATCGGGCTTCCGGGGAGCTGTTTTTT,TRBV6-5,.,TRBJ2-2,.
CASSVLRTSGSTDTQYF,TGTGCCAGCAGTGTCCTCCGGACTAGCGGGAGCACAGATACGCAGTATTTT,TRBV6-1,TRBD2,TRBJ2-3,few
CASKLRVGTEAFF,TGTGCCAGCAAGCTTAGGGTCGGCACTGAAGCTTTCTTT,TRBV28,.,TRBJ1-1,many
CASSTSRPPETQYF,TGTGCCAGCAGCACTAGTAGGCCCCCGGAGACCCAGTACTTC,TRBV7-2,.,TRBJ2-5,.
CASSELLQGNTEAFF,TGTGCCAGCAGTGAATTATTGCAGGGAAACACTGAAGCTTTCTTT,TRBV6-1,.,TRBJ1-1,few
CASSLIAGGGTDTQYF,TGTGCCAGCAGTTTAATTGCGGGAGGGGGCACAGATACGCAGTATTTT,TRBV12-3/TRBV12-4,TRBD2,TRBJ2-3,few
CASSLGTSYNEQFF,TGTGCCAGCAGTTTGGGGACCTCCTACAATGAGCAGTTCTTC,TRBV28,.,TRBJ2-1,.
CSARDPGIWEQYF,TGCAGTGCTAGAGATCCAGGGATATGGGAGCAGTACTTC,TRBV20-1,.,TRBJ2-7,few
CASSLEVGGQGAYF,TGTGCCAGCAGCTTAGAGGTTGGTGGACAGGGCGCGTATTTT,TRBV7-9,TRBD1,TRBJ2-3,.
CASSLLAPDEQFF,TGTGCCAGCAGTTTACTAGCTCCCGATGAGCAGTTCTTC,TRBV28,.,TRBJ2-1,.
CASSLSGGSRNYGYTF,TGTGCCAGCAGTTTATCAGGTGGCAGTCGTAACTATGGCTACACCTTC,TRBV27,.,TRBJ1-2,.
CASSQERGTGNYGYTF,TGCGCCAGCAGCCAAGAGAGGGGGACAGGGAATTATGGCTACACCTTC,TRBV4-3,TRBD1,TRBJ1-2,.
CAGSVNIGQGQETQYF,TGTGCCGGCAGCGTAAATATTGGACAGGGGCAAGAGACCCAGTACTTC,TRBV9,TRBD1,TRBJ2-5,.
CASSMGGTGDSYEQYF,TGTGCCAGTAGTATGGGTGGGACAGGAGATTCCTACGAGCAGTACTTC,TRBV19,TRBD1,TRBJ2-7,.
CASSRYRRATNEKLFF,TGCGCCAGCAGCCGATACCGACGGGCAACTAATGAAAAACTGTTTTTT,TRBV4-3,.,TRBJ1-4,many
CASSQDSHLSTMNTEAFF,TGTGCCAGTAGTCAGGACAGTCACCTTTCGACGATGAACACTGAAGCTTTCTTT,TRBV19,.,TRBJ1-1,.
CASSALAGGYNEQFF,TGTGCCAGCAGCGCCCTAGCGGGGGGGTACAATGAGCAGTTCTTC,TRBV7-6,TRBD2,TRBJ2-1,.
CASSLQGTQGVTEAFF,TGTGCCAGCAGCTTACAGGGGACTCAGGGCGTCACTGAAGCTTTCTTT,TRBV7-2,.,TRBJ1-1,.
CATSRDNGHLAYEQYF,TGTGCCACCAGCAGAGATAACGGGCACCTTGCCTACGAGCAGTACTTC,TRBV15,.,TRBJ2-7,.
CASSVEPGINEQFF,TGTGCCAGCAGCGTAGAGCCAGGCATCAATGAGCAGTTCTTC,TRBV9,.,TRBJ2-1,.
CAIQGTGNTIYF,TGTGCCATCCAAGGGACTGGAAACACCATATATTTT,TRBV10-3,.,TRBJ1-3,.
CSAIATGETQYF,TGCAGTGCTATAGCTACCGGAGAGACCCAGTACTTC,TRBV20-1,.,TRBJ2-5,few
CASGQDSGNQPQHF,TGTGCCAGCGGCCAAGACTCGGGAAATCAGCCCCAGCATTTT,TRBV7-2,.,TRBJ1-5,few
CASSLRLDPIEQFF,TGTGCCAGCAGCTTACGACTAGACCCCATTGAGCAGTTCTTC,TRBV7-3,.,TRBJ2-1,.